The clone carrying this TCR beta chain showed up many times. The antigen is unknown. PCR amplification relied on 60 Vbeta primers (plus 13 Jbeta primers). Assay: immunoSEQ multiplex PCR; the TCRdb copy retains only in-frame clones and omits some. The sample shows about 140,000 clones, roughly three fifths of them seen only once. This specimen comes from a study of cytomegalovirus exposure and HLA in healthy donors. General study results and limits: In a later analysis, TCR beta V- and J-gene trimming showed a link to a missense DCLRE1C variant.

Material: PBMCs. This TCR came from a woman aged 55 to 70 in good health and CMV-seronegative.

The DNA of the CDR3 is TGTGCCAGTAGTATGGTAGCGGGGCGGGATGAGCAGTTCTTC. It yields the protein CASSMVAGRDEQFF. V is TRBV19 and J is TRBJ2-1; 8 bases are shared with TRBD2. The CDR3 sequence is 14 residues long. The V and J ends lost 3 bases and 8 bases, in that order; junction bases with no gene match: 6. The germline gives CDR1 LNHDA, CDR2 SQIVND (reference sequence). The full variable domain, in which reference TRBV19 and TRBJ2-1 provide the parts outside the CDR3, is DGGITQSPKYLFRKEGQNVTLSCEQNLNHDAMYWYRQDPGQGLRLIYYSQIVNDFQKGDIAEGYSVSREKKESFPLTVTSAQKNPTAFYLCASSMVAGRDEQFFGPGTRLTVL.